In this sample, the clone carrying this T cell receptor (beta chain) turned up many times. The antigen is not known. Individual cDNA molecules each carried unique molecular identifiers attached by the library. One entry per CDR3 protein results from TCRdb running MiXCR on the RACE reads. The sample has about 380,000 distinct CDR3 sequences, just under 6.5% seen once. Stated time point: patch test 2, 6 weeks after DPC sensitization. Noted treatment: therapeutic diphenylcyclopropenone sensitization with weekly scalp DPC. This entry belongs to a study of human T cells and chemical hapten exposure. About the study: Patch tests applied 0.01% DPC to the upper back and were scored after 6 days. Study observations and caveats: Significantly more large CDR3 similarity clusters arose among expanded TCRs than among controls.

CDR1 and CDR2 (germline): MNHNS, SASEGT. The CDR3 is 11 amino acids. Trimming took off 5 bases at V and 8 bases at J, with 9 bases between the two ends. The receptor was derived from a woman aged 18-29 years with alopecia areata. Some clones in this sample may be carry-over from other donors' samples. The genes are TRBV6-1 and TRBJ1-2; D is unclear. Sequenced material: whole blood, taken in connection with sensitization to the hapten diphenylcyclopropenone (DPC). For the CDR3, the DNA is TGTGCCAGCAGTTACAGTGAGGGCTACACCTTC. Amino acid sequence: CASSYSEGYTF.